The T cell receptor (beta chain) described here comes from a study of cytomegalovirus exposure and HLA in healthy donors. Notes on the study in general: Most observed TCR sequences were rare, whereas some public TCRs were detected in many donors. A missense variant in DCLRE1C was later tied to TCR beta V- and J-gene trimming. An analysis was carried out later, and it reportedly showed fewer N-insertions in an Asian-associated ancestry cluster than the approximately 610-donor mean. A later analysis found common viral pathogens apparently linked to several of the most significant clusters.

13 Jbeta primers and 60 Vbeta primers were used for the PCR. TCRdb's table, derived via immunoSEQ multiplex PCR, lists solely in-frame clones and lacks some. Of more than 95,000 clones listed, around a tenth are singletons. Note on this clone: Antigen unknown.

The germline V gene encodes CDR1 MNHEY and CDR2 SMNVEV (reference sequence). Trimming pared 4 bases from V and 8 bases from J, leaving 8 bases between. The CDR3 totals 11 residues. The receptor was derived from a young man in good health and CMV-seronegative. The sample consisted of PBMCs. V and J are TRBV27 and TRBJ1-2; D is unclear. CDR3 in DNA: TGTGCCAGCAGTTCCGGTACCGGCTACACCTTC. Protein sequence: CASSSGTGYTF.